Included here is one TCR beta chain sequence, with context. The antigen it recognizes is unknown. Base quality data are lacking; no much larger clone is found one base away. These data originate in a study of human T cells and chemical hapten exposure (dated by TCRdb to the early 2020s). For the wider study: For sensitization, 2% DPC in acetone was applied to a 2 cm by 2 cm area of upper inner arm skin. In alopecia patients, the study followed how the peripheral blood TCR repertoire changed in vivo over primary and secondary sensitization to diphenylcyclopropenone (DPC), a hapten. The libraries were sequenced as a pool, and the TCR yield per sample differed mostly because of small variations in library volumes within the pool. Throughout the approximately 25-week study period, patients were also given weekly therapeutic DPC doses on the scalp. For TCR sequencing, blood came from 25 to 35 alopecia patients at anywhere from one to four time points (pre-sensitization, 2, 6 and 24 weeks). Alopecia areata with under or over 50% scalp involvement, alopecia totalis and alopecia universalis were represented in the patient cohort, which was mostly female. Blood was sampled from patients pre-sensitization (week 0) and at 2, 6 and about 24 weeks after DPC sensitization. Patch testing on the upper back used Finn chambers containing 0.01% DPC, with scoring done after 6 days according to International Contact Dermatitis Research Group standards. Study-wide conclusions, independent of this receptor: Significantly more large CDR3 similarity clusters were formed by expanded TCRs than by pre-sensitization or healthy control sets, consistent with antigen-driven responses. All patients had alopecia, a presumed autoimmune disease, so their immune response might differ from that of healthy individuals. After repeated subsampling, the strength of the expansion versus patch-test correlation and the threshold at which it became significant changed. No change with DPC sensitization was found in the number of TCRs above 1 in 1000 frequency, and no evidence of global repertoire structure alterations was found. Patch test score was positively correlated with the number of PT1 expanded TCRs, with significance at thresholds 8, 16 and 32 but not at 4.

The library relied on RACE. TCRdb records NextSeq 500 as the sequencer. Library preparation attached unique molecular identifiers to individual cDNA molecules for quantitative, reproducible TCR counting. For every blood RNA sample, sequencing covered both the TCR alpha and TCR beta chains. The source study handled its data this way. Samples had a median of approximately 96,000 TCRs, with a range from 23,224 to 690,600. The Decombinator software suite was used to annotate the V, J and CDR3 of the TCR reads. Every sample was subsampled to the same number of TCRs (28,000) for the PS versus PT1 abundance plots. Expanded TCRs were defined as absent before sensitization and observed at least eight times at the 2-week time point. TCRdb reworked the public reads: Q25 trimming with fastp, MiXCR clone assembly, productive beta chains retained. Each entry is one CDR3 protein sequence, shown with its most common DNA and genes. TCRdb's processing, not the authors' own work, is the source of the V and J calls. The sample table lists more than 250,000 distinct CDR3 sequences, 7.5% to 9% of them with a count of one. The ten largest make up 2.3% of the sample.

The meaning of the sample's time point label: pre-sensitization, week 0. Interpreted using the paper, the treatment or condition label stands for: therapeutic diphenylcyclopropenone sensitization with weekly scalp DPC. At each patch-test visit, blood was drawn before the patch test was applied. To be eligible, patients had to be aged 18 to 70, diagnosed with alopecia and judged suitable for DPC therapy, while pregnant patients were excluded. Unfractionated whole blood was collected in Tempus Blood RNA tubes, and total RNA was extracted from that blood. V lost 0 bases and J lost 5 bases, and the count of bases not matched to a germline gene is 7. The CDR3 sequence holds 16 residues, the cysteine and phenylalanine included. The only DNA kept is the CDR3, 48 bases in frame from the first base.

The sequence joins TRBV12-3 or TRBV12-4 to TRBJ1-2, with TRBD1 identical over 9 junction bases. The sequence was collected from a woman aged 40 to 50 with alopecia areata. Some clones in this sample may be carry-over from other donors' samples. Sequencing was performed on whole blood, taken in connection with sensitization to the hapten diphenylcyclopropenone (DPC). The CDR3 here reads CASSLARTGALYGYTF. The nucleotide sequence is TGTGCCAGCAGTTTAGCGCGGACAGGGGCGCTATATGGCTACACCTTC.